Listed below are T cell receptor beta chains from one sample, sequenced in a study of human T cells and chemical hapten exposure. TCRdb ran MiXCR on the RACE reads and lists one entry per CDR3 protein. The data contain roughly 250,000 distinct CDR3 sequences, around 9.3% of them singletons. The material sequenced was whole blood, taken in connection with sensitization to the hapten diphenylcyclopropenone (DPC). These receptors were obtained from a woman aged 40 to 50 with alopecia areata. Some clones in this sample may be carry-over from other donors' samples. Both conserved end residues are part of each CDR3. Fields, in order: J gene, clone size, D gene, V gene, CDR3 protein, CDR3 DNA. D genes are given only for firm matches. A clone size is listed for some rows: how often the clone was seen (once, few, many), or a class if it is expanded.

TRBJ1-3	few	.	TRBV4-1	CASSQPGRVSGNTIYF	TGCGCCAGCAGCCAGCCTGGACGGGTCTCTGGAAACACCATATATTTT
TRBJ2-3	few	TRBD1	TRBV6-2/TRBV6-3	CASGFSRDRGRTDTQYF	TGTGCCAGCGGGTTTAGCCGGGACAGGGGGCGGACAGATACGCAGTATTTT
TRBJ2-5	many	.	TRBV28	CASSLGGVQETQYF	TGTGCCAGCAGTTTAGGCGGGGTCCAAGAGACCCAGTACTTC
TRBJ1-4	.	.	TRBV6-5	CASSSLSGAEKLFF	TGTGCCAGCAGTTCTCTTTCGGGGGCTGAAAAACTGTTTTTT
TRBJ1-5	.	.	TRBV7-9	CASSGGDPNQPQHF	TGTGCCAGCAGCGGAGGGGATCCTAATCAGCCCCAGCATTTT
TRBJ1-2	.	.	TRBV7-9	CASSLESRGYTF	TGTGCCAGCAGCTTAGAGTCCCGGGGCTACACCTTC
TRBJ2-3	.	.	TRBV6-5	CASSYLGADTQYF	TGTGCCAGCAGTTACTTGGGGGCAGATACGCAGTATTTT
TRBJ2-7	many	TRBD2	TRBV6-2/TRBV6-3	CASSYNLGTSGTYEQYF	TGTGCCAGCAGCTACAATCTCGGGACTAGCGGAACCTACGAGCAGTACTTC
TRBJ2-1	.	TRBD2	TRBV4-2	CASSQEGTSGALEQFF	TGTGCCAGCAGCCAAGAGGGAACTAGCGGGGCGCTTGAGCAGTTCTTC
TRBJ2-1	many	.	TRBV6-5	CASSYSVSLGHNEQFF	TGTGCCAGCAGTTACTCGGTCTCCCTAGGACACAATGAGCAGTTCTTC
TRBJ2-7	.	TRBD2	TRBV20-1	CSASRTSGPYEQYF	TGCAGTGCGAGCCGGACTAGCGGCCCCTACGAGCAGTACTTC
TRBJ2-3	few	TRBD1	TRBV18	CASSPLWDRGTDTQYF	TGTGCCAGCTCACCACTTTGGGACAGGGGGACAGATACGCAGTATTTT
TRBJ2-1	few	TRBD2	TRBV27	CASRSGTSGRDEQFF	TGTGCCAGCAGATCCGGGACTAGCGGGAGGGATGAGCAGTTCTTC